The 16 T cell receptor beta chains below were found in one sample sequenced in a study of cytomegalovirus exposure and HLA in healthy donors. The PCR had 60 Vbeta and 13 Jbeta primers. Sequencing was performed with immunoSEQ multiplex PCR; in TCRdb, only in-frame clones are kept and a portion is missing. The table includes some 190,000 clones, around 84% detected once. The sequenced sample was PBMCs. These TCRs come from a woman aged 18-30 years in good health and CMV-seronegative.

The J gene is TRBJ2-7, the V gene TRBV14, with 7 bases identical to TRBD2. The J segment lost 3 bases and the V segment lost 1 base, leaving 6 bases of the junction unmatched. This CDR3 has 15 amino acids. Looked up from germline, CDR1 is SGHDN and CDR2 is FVKESK. CDR3 loop: CASSQVVGGHYEQYF. In nucleotides, the CDR3 is TGTGCCAGCAGCCAAGTTGTGGGAGGGCACTACGAGCAGTACTTC.

The chain employs TRBV6-5 and TRBJ2-7; 9 bases map to TRBD1. The CDR3 spans 15 residues. Germline values: CDR1 MNHEY, CDR2 SVGAGI. J lost 3 bases, V lost 4 bases, and 7 bases had no gene match. The CDR3 spells CASSWGGTGIYEQYF. CDR3 in DNA: TGTGCCAGCAGTTGGGGAGGGACAGGGATCTACGAGCAGTACTTC.

This clone was recorded only once. The J gene is TRBJ1-1, the V gene TRBV6-5; D is unclear. V lost 2 bases and J 0 bases, leaving 10 bases between the germline ends. The CDR3 totals 15 residues. The V gene's germline CDR1 is MNHEY and CDR2 SVGAGI. The CDR3 loop reads CASSYGIGVNTEAFF. In nucleotides, the CDR3 is TGTGCCAGCAGTTACGGCATCGGAGTGAACACTGAAGCTTTCTTT.

The chain carries TRBV6-5 and TRBJ2-7, with 13 positions matching TRBD2. This CDR3 is 16 amino acids long. Trimming cost V 0 bases and J 5 bases; bases outside gene matches: 4. Per the germline V gene, CDR1 is MNHEY and CDR2 is SVGAGI. The DNA of the CDR3 is TGTGCCAGCAGTTACTCCGGGACTAGCGGGAAGCACGAGCAGTACTTC. Translated, it gives CASSYSGTSGKHEQYF.

The rearrangement links TRBV5-1 to TRBJ1-1, with 11 positions matching TRBD1. J lost 4 bases, V lost 4 bases, and 12 bases had no gene match. The CDR3 consists of 17 residues. Germline loops: CDR1 SGHRS, CDR2 YFSETQ. The DNA for the CDR3 is TGCGCCAGCAGCGCCCTTGGGACAGGGGGTTTGAGCACTGAAGCTTTCTTT. Its translation: CASSALGTGGLSTEAFF.

The chain has TRBV7-9 and TRBJ2-7; 12 bases map to TRBD1. The CDR3 contains 13 residues. J lost 7 bases, V lost 8 bases, and 6 bases had no gene match. Germline CDR1 SEHNR, CDR2 FQNEAQ (reference sequence). The CDR3 coding sequence is TGTGCCAGCGGCGGGACAGGGGGCCAAGAGCAGTACTTC. Amino acid sequence: CASGGTGGQEQYF.

This chain links TRBV5-4 with TRBJ2-3; D unresolved. The CDR3 is made up of 11 amino acids. Germline-derived CDR1 and CDR2 are SGHNT and YYREEE (reference sequence). Deletions cut 6 bases from V and 2 bases from J, with 4 bases between. The DNA of the CDR3 is TGTGCCAGCACCTCCACAGATACGCAGTATTTT. It encodes CASTSTDTQYF.

This clone has more than one count but fewer than ten. The genes are TRBV18 and TRBJ2-7, with a weak D call TRBD2 (5 bases). Trimming removed 4 bases from V and 6 bases from J, with 16 bases in between. The CDR3 runs to 14 residues. CDR1 is KGHSH, CDR2 LQKENI, per germline. CDR3 sequence (DNA): TGTGCCAGCTCACTTTCTTCCGCGGGCAGCGAGCAGTACTTC. This sequence encodes CASSLSSAGSEQYF. The whole variable domain, filled in from reference TRBV18 and TRBJ2-7, reads NAGVMQNPRHLVRRRGQEARLRCSPMKGHSHVYWYRQLPEEGLKFMVYLQKENIIDESGMPKERFSAEFPKEGPSILRIQQVVRGDSAAYFCASSLSSAGSEQYFGPGTRLTVT.

This chain uses TRBV27 with TRBJ1-4; TRBD1 agrees at 8 bases. Germline loops: CDR1 MNHEY, CDR2 SMNVEV (reference sequence). J was trimmed by 6 bases and V by 1 base; bases with no gene match: 13. This CDR3 spans 18 amino acids. This chain's CDR3 is CASSLFTGGAINYEKLFF. The DNA of the CDR3 is TGTGCCAGCAGTTTATTTACAGGGGGGGCCATTAATTATGAAAAACTGTTTTTT.

This clone appeared once. Different DNA sequences within this sample yield the same CDR3. The V and J genes are TRBV30 and TRBJ2-7, with 7 positions matching TRBD1. CDR1 is GTSNPN and CDR2 is SVGIG in the germline V gene (reference sequence). The CDR3 contains 12 residues. V dropped 1 base and J dropped 4; count of bases not matched to a gene: 1. CDR3 sequence reads: CAWSGQGYEQYF. The CDR3 nucleotides read TGTGCCTGGAGTGGACAGGGATACGAGCAGTACTTC.

Written as DNA, the CDR3 is TGTGCCACCAGCAGAGATAGCCCGAGGGACGGACAGGGATTTTACGAGCAGTACTTC. It is translated as CATSRDSPRDGQGFYEQYF. The chain has TRBV15 and TRBJ2-5, with TRBD1 identical over 8 bases. TRBJ2-7 matches the DNA end more closely, so the J call is doubtful. Per the germline V gene, CDR1 is LNHNV and CDR2 is YYDKDF (reference sequence). This CDR3 contains 19 residues.

V is TRBV7-9 and J is TRBJ1-5; 9 bases agree with TRBD1. This CDR3 has 14 amino acids. The junction had 1 base not matched to a gene; V was cut back by 1 base and J by 6 bases. Germline CDR1 and CDR2: SEHNR and FQNEAQ (reference sequence). The CDR3 DNA sequence: TGTGCCAGCAGCTTAGGACAGGGGGTTCAGCCCCAGCATTTT. The encoded protein is CASSLGQGVQPQHF.

CDR3 DNA: TGTGCCAGCAGCTTAGGACGACAGCTACAAGAGACCCAGTACTTC. Translating it yields CASSLGRQLQETQYF. The chain joins TRBV7-9 to TRBJ2-5, with D possibly being TRBD1 (5 bases). The V gene's germline CDR1 is SEHNR and CDR2 FQNEAQ (reference sequence). This CDR3 spans 15 amino acids. Trimming removed 1 base from V and 2 bases from J, with 11 bases in between.

The chain is built from TRBV6-5 and TRBJ2-5; the D gene is possibly TRBD1 (6 bases). Germline V CDR1 and CDR2: MNHEY, SVGAGI. This CDR3 comprises 15 residues. Trimming took off 0 bases at V and 4 bases at J, with 12 bases between the two ends. CDR3 sequence reads: CASSYSGARGETQYF. The CDR3 DNA follows: TGTGCCAGCAGTTACTCGGGGGCTAGGGGAGAGACCCAGTACTTC.

This chain links TRBV5-1 with TRBJ2-5, with a weak D call TRBD1 (5 bases). Germline assignment: CDR1 SGHRS and CDR2 YFSETQ. This CDR3 is 14 amino acids long. V was shortened by 2 bases and J by 1 base, with 9 bases between the two germline ends. In DNA form, the CDR3 reads TGCGCCAGCAGCTTTGACAGTTTCCAAGAGACCCAGTACTTC. This gives the protein CASSFDSFQETQYF.

The rearrangement uses TRBV7-2 and TRBJ2-1; 8 bases agree with TRBD2. This CDR3 is built from 19 residues. The germline V gene has CDR1 SGHTA and CDR2 FQGNSA. Trimming removed 1 base from V and 9 bases from J; junction bases left unmatched: 20. The CDR3 bases are TGTGCCAGCAGCTTAGTTAGCGGGGTAGGGGGGGCAAAGGAGCGTGAGCAGTTCTTC. Its translation is CASSLVSGVGGAKEREQFF.